The next 19 T cell receptor beta chains were all read from a single sample in a study of human T cells and chemical hapten exposure. TCRdb redid the calling of the RACE reads with MiXCR, one entry per CDR3 protein. The sample shows roughly 80,000 distinct CDR3 sequences, 12% to 15% of them seen only once. Documented time point: pre-sensitization, week 0. As to treatment: therapeutic diphenylcyclopropenone sensitization with weekly scalp DPC. The sample here was whole blood, taken in connection with sensitization to the hapten diphenylcyclopropenone (DPC). The receptors come from a woman in her forties or fifties with alopecia areata. Some clones in this sample may be carry-over from other donors' samples.

A few counts support this clonotype. The chain has TRBV28 and TRBJ2-7; TRBD1 or TRBD2 may be the D gene (5 bases each). Germline CDR1 and CDR2: MDHEN and SYDVKM. Deletions cut 10 bases from V and 4 bases from J, with 17 bases between. There are 13 residues in the CDR3. This CDR3 is CAIEGSTDYEQYF. CDR3 bases: TGTGCCATCGAGGGGAGTACCGATTACGAGCAGTACTTC.

V usage is TRBV28 and J usage is TRBJ2-3; TRBD2 matches at 10 bases. The CDR3 has 14 amino acids. With V trimmed by 8 bases and J by 6 bases, 8 bases remained unmatched. Germline loops: CDR1 MDHEN, CDR2 SYDVKM. CDR3 sequence reads: CASLSGRARDTQYF. As DNA, the CDR3 is TGTGCCAGCCTAAGCGGGAGGGCCCGGGATACGCAGTATTTT. The full variable domain, in which reference TRBV28 and TRBJ2-3 provide the parts outside the CDR3, is DVKVTQSSRYLVKRTGEKVFLECVQDMDHENMFWYRQDPGLGLRLIYFSYDVKMKEKGDIPEGYSVSREKKERFSLILESASTNQTSMYLCASLSGRARDTQYFGPGTRLTVL.

CDR3 nucleotides: TGTGCCAGCAGCCCTCGACGGTCAACTAATGAAAAACTGTTTTTT. This gives the protein CASSPRRSTNEKLFF. The chain is built from TRBV9 and TRBJ1-4; D is undetermined. There are 15 residues in the CDR3. V shed 4 bases and J shed 0 bases, with 10 bases lying between them. Germline V gene lookup returns CDR1 SGDLS and CDR2 YYNGEE.

The chain uses TRBV2 and TRBJ2-5; a possible D gene is TRBD2 (5 bases). The CDR3 is 13 residues long. CDR1 SNHLY and CDR2 FYNNEI come from the germline V gene. V was pared by 6 bases and J by 2 bases, with 10 bases between. This chain's CDR3 is CASSGNIQETQYF. CDR3 DNA: TGTGCCAGCAGCGGGAATATACAAGAGACCCAGTACTTC.

This clonotype was seen many times. The chain is built from TRBV7-2 and TRBJ2-3; TRBD2 aligns across 13 bases. V shed 5 bases, J shed 4 bases, and the junction held 6 bases outside the gene matches. The CDR3 length is 16 residues. The germline V gene has CDR1 SGHTA and CDR2 FQGNSA. The CDR3 region is CASSAGLAGAADTQYF. The CDR3 nucleotides read TGTGCCAGCAGCGCCGGACTAGCGGGAGCAGCAGATACGCAGTATTTT.

The chain joins TRBV3-2 to TRBJ2-7; the D call in the table, TRBD1, was not verified against the DNA. TRBV3-2 is an annotated pseudogene. This CDR3 comprises 16 residues. The chain's CDR3 is CASSFQMGGTVYEQYF. Written as DNA, the CDR3 is TGTGCCAGCAGCTTCCAAATGGGGGGGACCGTATACGAGCAGTACTTC.

This clonotype came up a few times. The rearrangement joins TRBV11-2 to TRBJ2-1; TRBD2 aligns across 8 bases. The CDR3 extends over 15 amino acids. Germline loops: CDR1 SGHAT, CDR2 FQNNGV. V shed 5 bases, J shed 0 bases, and the junction held 3 bases outside the gene matches. CDR3 sequence reads: CASSSGRSSYNEQFF. DNA for the CDR3: TGTGCCAGCAGCAGCGGGAGAAGCTCCTACAATGAGCAGTTCTTC.

This clonotype was observed a few times. The rearrangement uses TRBV29-1 and TRBJ1-1, with 7 bases that match TRBD1. The CDR3 runs to 16 residues. V lost 5 bases, J lost 0 bases, and 12 bases stayed unmatched. CDR1 SQVTM and CDR2 ANQGSEA come from the germline V gene. The CDR3 region has the DNA TGCAGCGTTAAGCCTCATAACAGGGGCATGAACACTGAAGCTTTCTTT. This encodes CSVKPHNRGMNTEAFF.

The genes are TRBV18 and TRBJ2-5; 10 bases align to TRBD1. The V segment lost 3 bases and the J segment 1 base; nucleotides outside the gene matches: 2. The length of the CDR3 is 15 residues. Germline CDR1 and CDR2: KGHSH and LQKENI. The CDR3 is CASSPGTGAQETQYF. Written as DNA, the CDR3 is TGTGCCAGCTCACCCGGGACAGGGGCCCAAGAGACCCAGTACTTC.

Many counts were recorded for this clonotype. V gene TRBV10-2 combines with J gene TRBJ2-1; possible D gene TRBD2, 6 bases. The length of the CDR3 is 14 residues. The ends were cut back, 7 bases at V and 6 bases at J, with 16 bases in the middle. Germline CDR1 WSHSY, CDR2 SAAADI. The CDR3 reads CASTPGWDFNEQFF. CDR3 DNA: TGCGCCAGCACCCCCGGATGGGACTTCAATGAGCAGTTCTTC.

V gene TRBV7-9 combines with J gene TRBJ1-1, with unresolved D. The ends were cut back, 5 bases at V and 3 bases at J, with 7 bases in the middle. This CDR3 has 12 amino acids. Germline V lookup: CDR1 SEHNR, CDR2 FQNEAQ (reference sequence). Here the CDR3 DNA reads TGTGCCAGCAGCCCCGGATACACTGAAGCTTTCTTT. The encoded protein is CASSPGYTEAFF.

Worth noting for this clonotype: An end of the junction differs from the germline gene, which may be a read error. The chain is built from TRBV5-1 and TRBJ2-3, with D possibly being TRBD1 (6 bases). The germline V gene has CDR1 SGHRS and CDR2 YFSETQ. The CDR3 has 12 residues. CDR3 bases: TGCGCCAACAGCTTACAGGGAGATACGCAGTATTTT. Its protein product is CANSLQGDTQYF.

The chain joins TRBV30 to TRBJ2-6; D remains ambiguous. From germline, CDR1 is GTSNPN and CDR2 SVGIG (reference sequence). This CDR3 has 13 amino acids. V was pared by 3 bases and J by 2 bases, with 5 bases between. DNA for the CDR3: TGTGCCTGGAGCCGTACTGGGGCCAACGTCCTGACTTTC. As protein: CAWSRTGANVLTF.

This clonotype turned up a few times. This chain connects TRBV3-1 to TRBJ2-1, with 8 bases lining up with TRBD2. J was trimmed by 9 bases and V by 1 base; bases with no gene match: 11. Germline V gene lookup returns CDR1 LGHDT and CDR2 YNNKEL (reference sequence). The CDR3 consists of 16 residues. For the CDR3, the DNA is TGTGCCAGCAGCCAAGCCGGGAGGGCTCTCGGTGGTGAGCAGTTCTTC. This encodes CASSQAGRALGGEQFF.

This clonotype was observed many times. The gene calls are TRBV25-1 and TRBJ2-3; no reliable D call. Germline CDR1 and CDR2: MGHDK and SYGVNS. V dropped 5 bases and J dropped 2 bases, with 5 bases sitting between them. The CDR3 loop spans 12 amino acids. CDR3 DNA: TGTGCCAGCAGTCCGTTCACAGATACGCAGTATTTT. Residues: CASSPFTDTQYF. Full variable domain (missing parts from reference TRBV25-1 and TRBJ2-3): EADIYQTPRYLVIGTGKKITLECSQTMGHDKMYWYQQDPGMELHLIHYSYGVNSTEKGDLSSESTVSRIRTEHFPLTLESARPSHTSQYLCASSPFTDTQYFGPGTRLTVL.

This clonotype was counted a few times. The chain recombines TRBV11-2 with TRBJ2-5; D gene ambiguous. The V and J ends lost 5 bases and 1 base respectively, with 14 bases between them. The germline gives CDR1 SGHAT, CDR2 FQNNGV. The CDR3 has 15 residues. CDR3 region: CASSPNPRSQETQYF. Here the CDR3 DNA reads TGTGCCAGCAGCCCGAACCCCAGGTCCCAAGAGACCCAGTACTTC.

This clonotype was recorded a few times. Here the CDR3 DNA reads TGCAGTGCTAGTGTAGGGACAGGAAGCCGGAGAGGCTACACCTTC. Amino acid sequence: CSASVGTGSRRGYTF. The rearrangement links TRBV20-1 to TRBJ1-2, with TRBD1 matching 8 bases. This CDR3 spans 15 amino acids. Trimming at V came to 3 bases and at J to 8 bases, leaving 14 bases not matched to a gene. CDR1 DFQATT and CDR2 SNEGSKA come from the germline V gene (reference sequence).

This clonotype was observed a few times. Here the CDR3 reads CASSTGGAGTEAFF. CDR3 nucleotide sequence: TGTGCCAGCTCAACAGGGGGCGCGGGCACTGAAGCTTTCTTT. The rearrangement joins TRBV18 to TRBJ1-1; 9 bases match TRBD1. The CDR3 length is 14 residues. Unmatched junction bases numbered 5, after V lost 5 bases and J lost 4 bases. Germline V CDR1 and CDR2: KGHSH, LQKENI.

The chain combines TRBV12-5 with TRBJ2-1, with 11 bases fitting TRBD2. The CDR3 contains 18 residues. Germline assignment: CDR1 LGHNT and CDR2 FRNRAP. J gave up 4 bases and V 0 bases, and 8 bases lay outside the gene matches. CDR3 DNA: TGTGCTAGTGGTTTGGTAGGCCCGGGACTAGCGGTATACAATGAGCAGTTCTTC. Residues: CASGLVGPGLAVYNEQFF.